This T cell receptor (beta chain) came from a study of T cells in narcolepsy. Study conclusions and caveats: Autoreactive clonotypes reportedly recurred in blood of same and different patients, not controls. HCRT-specific and TRIB2-specific autoreactive clonotypes appeared among same-patient CSF and blood CD4+ clonotypes.

In the case of this clone: Its antigen remains unknown.

CDR3 length equals 15 residues. The V and J ends lost 5 bases and 7 bases, in that order; junction bases with no gene match: 8. Germline V CDR1 and CDR2: SNHLY, FYNNEI. Assay used: immunoSEQ multiplex PCR; TCRdb lists only in-frame clones, some missing. The table records 20,000 to 30,000 clones, approximately 85% of them present only once. The chain recombines TRBV2 with TRBJ2-4; 10 nucleotides agree with TRBD2. This TCR was recovered from a human donor with narcolepsy. Source material: CD45RA- memory CD4+ T cells from PBMCs. The CDR3 DNA follows: TGTGCCAGCAGTACTACTAGCGGGATTGGTAACATTCAGTACTTC. It yields the protein CASSTTSGIGNIQYF.